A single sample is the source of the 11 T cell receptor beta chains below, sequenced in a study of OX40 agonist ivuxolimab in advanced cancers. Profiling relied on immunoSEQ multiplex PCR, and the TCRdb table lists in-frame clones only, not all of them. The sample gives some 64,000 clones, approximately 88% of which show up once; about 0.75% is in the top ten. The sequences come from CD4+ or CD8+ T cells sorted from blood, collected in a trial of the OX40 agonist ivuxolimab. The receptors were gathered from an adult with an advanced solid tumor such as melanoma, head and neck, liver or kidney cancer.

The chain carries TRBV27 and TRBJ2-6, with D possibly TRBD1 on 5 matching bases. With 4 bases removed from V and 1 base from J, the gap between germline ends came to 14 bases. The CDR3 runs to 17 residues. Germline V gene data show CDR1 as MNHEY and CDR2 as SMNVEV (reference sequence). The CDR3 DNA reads TGTGCCAGCAGTTCCCTAGGCAGGGCTTCTGGGGCCAACGTCCTGACTTTC. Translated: CASSSLGRASGANVLTF. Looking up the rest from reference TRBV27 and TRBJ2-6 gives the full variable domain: EAQVTQNPRYLITVTGKKLTVTCSQNMNHEYMSWYRQDPGLGLRQIYYSMNVEVTDKGDVPEGYKVSRKEKRNFPLILESPSPNQTSLYFCASSSLGRASGANVLTFGAGSRLTVL.

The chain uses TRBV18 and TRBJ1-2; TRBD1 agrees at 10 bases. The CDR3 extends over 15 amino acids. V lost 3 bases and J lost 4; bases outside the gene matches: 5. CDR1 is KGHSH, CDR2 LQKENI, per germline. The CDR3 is CASSPRGQGSYGYTF. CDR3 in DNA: TGTGCCAGCTCACCGCGGGGACAGGGGAGCTATGGCTACACCTTC.

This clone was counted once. Here the CDR3 reads CASSRGQGGAYNEQFF. The CDR3, as DNA: TGTGCCAGCAGCCGAGGACAGGGTGGAGCCTACAATGAGCAGTTCTTC. The chain combines TRBV7-9 with TRBJ2-1, with 8 nucleotides matching TRBD1. CDR3 size: 16 residues. V shed 5 bases and J 2 bases; nucleotides not matched to a gene: 8. CDR1 and CDR2 from the germline V gene are SEHNR and FQNEAQ (reference sequence).

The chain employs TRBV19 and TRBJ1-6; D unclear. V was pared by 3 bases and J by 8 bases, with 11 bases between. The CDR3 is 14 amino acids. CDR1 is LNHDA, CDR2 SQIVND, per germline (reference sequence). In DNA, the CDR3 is TGTGCCAGTAGTATCGCAGACGGAGATTCACCCCTCCACTTT. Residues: CASSIADGDSPLHF.

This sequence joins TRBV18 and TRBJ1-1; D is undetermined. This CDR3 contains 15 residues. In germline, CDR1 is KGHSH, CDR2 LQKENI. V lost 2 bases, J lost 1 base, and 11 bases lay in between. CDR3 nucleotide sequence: TGTGCCAGCTCACCAGTCTGGGGAGGGAACACTGAAGCTTTCTTT. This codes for CASSPVWGGNTEAFF.

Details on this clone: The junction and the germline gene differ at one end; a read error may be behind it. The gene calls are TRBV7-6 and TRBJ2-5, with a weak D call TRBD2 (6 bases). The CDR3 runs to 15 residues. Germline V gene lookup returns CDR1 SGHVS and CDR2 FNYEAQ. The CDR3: CASRLGGLPTETQYF. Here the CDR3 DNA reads TGTGCCAGCAGATTAGGAGGGCTCCCCACGGAGACCCAGTACTTC. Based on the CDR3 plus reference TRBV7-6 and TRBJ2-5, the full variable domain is GAGVSQSPRYKVTKRGQDVALRCDPISGHVSLYWYRQALGQGPEFLTYFNYEAQQDKSGLPNDRFSAERPEGSISTLTIQRTEQRDSAMYRCASRLGGLPTETQYFGPGTRLLVL.

The CDR3 sequence: CASSRDSSTDTQYF. The CDR3 DNA reads as TGTGCCAGCAGTAGGGACTCTAGCACAGATACGCAGTATTTT. The chain joins TRBV7-3 to TRBJ2-3, with D perhaps matching TRBD2 (6 bases). CDR1 and CDR2 (germline): SGHTA, FQGTGA. CDR3 length equals 14 residues. Trimming took off 6 bases at V and 0 bases at J, with 10 bases between the two ends.

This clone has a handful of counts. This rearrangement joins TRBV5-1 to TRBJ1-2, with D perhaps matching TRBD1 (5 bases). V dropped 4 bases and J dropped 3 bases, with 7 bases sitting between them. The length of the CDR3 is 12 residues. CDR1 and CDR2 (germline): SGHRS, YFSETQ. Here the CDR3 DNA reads TGCGCCAGCAGCCAGGGAGACTATGGCTACACCTTC. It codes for CASSQGDYGYTF.

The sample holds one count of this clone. This chain's CDR3 is CASSVRLAELHNEQFF. The DNA of the CDR3 is TGTGCCAGCAGCGTACGTCTAGCGGAGCTTCACAATGAGCAGTTCTTC. This chain links TRBV9 with TRBJ2-1; the match to TRBD2 covers 7 bases. With V trimmed by 1 base and J by 5 bases, 9 bases remained unmatched. Germline V gene lookup returns CDR1 SGDLS and CDR2 YYNGEE. The CDR3 runs 16 residues. The whole variable domain, remainder taken from reference TRBV9 and TRBJ2-1, is DSGVTQTPKHLITATGQRVTLRCSPRSGDLSVYWYQQSLDQGLQFLIQYYNGEERAKGNILERFSAQQFPDLHSELNLSSLELGDSALYFCASSVRLAELHNEQFFGPGTRLTVL.

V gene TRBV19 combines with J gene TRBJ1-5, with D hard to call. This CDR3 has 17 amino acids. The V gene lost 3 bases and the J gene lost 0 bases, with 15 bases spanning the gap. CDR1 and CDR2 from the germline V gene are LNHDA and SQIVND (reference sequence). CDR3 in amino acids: CASSIQRAVVSNQPQHF. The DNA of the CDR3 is TGTGCCAGTAGTATTCAAAGAGCGGTAGTTAGCAATCAGCCCCAGCATTTT. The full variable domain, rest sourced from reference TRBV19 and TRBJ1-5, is DGGITQSPKYLFRKEGQNVTLSCEQNLNHDAMYWYRQDPGQGLRLIYYSQIVNDFQKGDIAEGYSVSREKKESFPLTVTSAQKNPTAFYLCASSIQRAVVSNQPQHFGDGTRLSIL.

This CDR3 is CASQQGASQPQHF. CDR3 nucleotides: TGTGCCAGCCAACAGGGGGCATCCCAGCCCCAGCATTTT. The chain joins TRBV28 to TRBJ1-5; 9 bases map to TRBD1. Germline CDR1 reads MDHEN; CDR2 reads SYDVKM. Trimming removed 8 bases from V and 7 bases from J; junction bases left unmatched: 6. The CDR3 contains 13 residues.